This T cell receptor beta chain was observed in a study of T cells in Graves' hyperthyroidism and ophthalmopathy. Findings and caveats of the study: Blood also held most thyroid clonotypes expanded beyond 0.001.

Details on this clonotype: Its target is not known.

Amplified TCR beta CDR3 regions derived from RNA transcripts. HTBI primers were used for first-round RT-PCR of the TCR CDR3. TCRdb processed the multiplex PCR reads anew with MiXCR; each CDR3 protein has one entry. This table has roughly 500,000 distinct CDR3 sequences, approximately 25% appearing once. The CDR3 is 15 amino acids. CDR1 and CDR2 (germline): PRHDT, FYEKMQ (reference sequence). The germline V and J ends were trimmed by 2 bases and 1 base, with 11 bases remaining between them. It was uncontrolled infection, other autoimmune disease, pregnancy or lactation that excluded patients. The source is a woman under 40 with Graves' ophthalmopathy. V is TRBV13 and J is TRBJ2-5; D uncertain. The sample taken for sequencing was blood. The CDR3 spells CASSLSDEIQETQYF. In nucleotides, the CDR3 is TGTGCCAGCAGCTTATCTGACGAGATCCAAGAGACCCAGTACTTC.